This T cell receptor beta chain derives from a study of immune characterization of retroperitoneal liposarcoma. The length of the CDR3 is 12 residues. Germline V gives CDR1 SGHVS, CDR2 FNYEAQ. On this clonotype itself: The junction differs from germline at one of its ends, possibly a read error.

Using its own MiXCR run on the PCR reads, TCRdb lists one record per CDR3 protein. The sample has over 8,000 distinct CDR3 sequences, around a quarter seen once; the top ten hold about 8%. The sequenced material came from tumor tissue. The chain links TRBV7-6 to TRBJ2-2; D unclear. The sequence was collected from a female donor with retroperitoneal liposarcoma. The CDR3 nucleotides read TGTGTCAGCAGCTTCCCCACCGGGGAGCTGTTTTTT. Residues: CVSSFPTGELFF.